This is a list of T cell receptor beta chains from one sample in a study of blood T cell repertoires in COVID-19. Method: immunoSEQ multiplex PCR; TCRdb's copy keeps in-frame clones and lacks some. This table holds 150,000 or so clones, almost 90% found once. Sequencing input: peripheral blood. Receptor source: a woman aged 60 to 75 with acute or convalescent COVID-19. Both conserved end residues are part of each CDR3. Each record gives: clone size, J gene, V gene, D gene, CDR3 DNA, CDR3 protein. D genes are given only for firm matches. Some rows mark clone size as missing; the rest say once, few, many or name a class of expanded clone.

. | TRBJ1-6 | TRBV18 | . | TGTGCCAGCTCTCCCACGACAGAAAGCTCCTATAATTCACCCCTCCACTTT | CASSPTTESSYNSPLHF
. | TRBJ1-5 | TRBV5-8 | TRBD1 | TGTGCCAGCAGCTCTGACAGGGTTAGCAATCAGCCCCAGCATTTT | CASSSDRVSNQPQHF
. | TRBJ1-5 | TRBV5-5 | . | TGTGCCAGCAGCTCCGGGACTATGGCACAGCCCCAGCATTTT | CASSSGTMAQPQHF
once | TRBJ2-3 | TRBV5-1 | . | TGCGCCAGCAGCGCCACAGGGTCTAGCACAGATACGCAGTATTTT | CASSATGSSTDTQYF
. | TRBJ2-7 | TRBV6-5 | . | TGTGCCAGCAGTTACTCGTTAGCAGGGTCCTACGAGCAGTACTTC | CASSYSLAGSYEQYF
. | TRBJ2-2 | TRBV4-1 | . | TGCGCCAGCAGCCGGCCCGATGGTACCGGGGAGCTGTTTTTT | CASSRPDGTGELFF
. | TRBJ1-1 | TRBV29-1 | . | TGCAGCGTCATGGGTGGGGGCAACACTGAAGCTTTCTTT | CSVMGGGNTEAFF
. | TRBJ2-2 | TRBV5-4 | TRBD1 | TGTGCCAGCACCTCCGGGACAGGGAACACCGGGGAGCTGTTTTTT | CASTSGTGNTGELFF
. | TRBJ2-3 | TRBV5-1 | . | TGCGCCAGCAGCGCAGGACAGAGCACAGATACGCAGTATTTT | CASSAGQSTDTQYF
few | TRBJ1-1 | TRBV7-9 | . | TGTGCCAGCAGCTTAGGCGGAATGAACACTGAAGCTTTCTTT | CASSLGGMNTEAFF
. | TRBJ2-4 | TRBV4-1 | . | TGCGCCAGCAGCCAAGACAGGGGGGATAACATTCAGTACTTC | CASSQDRGDNIQYF
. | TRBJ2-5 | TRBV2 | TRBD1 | TGTGCCAGCAGTTGGGACAGGGGATTCCAAGAGACCCAGTACTTC | CASSWDRGFQETQYF
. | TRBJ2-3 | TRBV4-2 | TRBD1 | TGTGCCAGCAGCCGTGACAGGGAGTGGGTCGTAGATACGCAGTATTTT | CASSRDREWVVDTQYF
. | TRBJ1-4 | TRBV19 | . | TGTGCCACCCGACAGACAACTAATGAAAAACTGTTTTTT | CATRQTTNEKLFF
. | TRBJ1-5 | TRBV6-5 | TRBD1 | TGTGCCAGCGAATGGGGACAGGGATCGAATCAGCCCCAGCATTTT | CASEWGQGSNQPQHF
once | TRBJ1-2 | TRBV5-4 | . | TGTGCCAGCAGCTTGGATCCGGTTTCCCCCTTAAGCTACACCTTC | CASSLDPVSPLSYTF